These 14 T cell receptor beta chains share one sample of origin, sequenced in a study of shared clonotypes between healthy human individuals. Assay: immunoSEQ multiplex PCR; the TCRdb copy retains only in-frame clones and omits some. The profile shows some 2,000,000 clones, approximately 96% of them singletons. Source material: naive CD4+ T cells sorted from blood. The subset here: CD45RA+ positively selected. These receptors all come from a man aged 18 to 35 in good health.

The chain joins TRBV5-1 to TRBJ1-1, with D perhaps TRBD1 (6 bases). This CDR3 spans 14 amino acids. Germline V gene lookup returns CDR1 SGHRS and CDR2 YFSETQ. Trimming removed 3 bases at V and 1 base at J, with 10 bases between. The CDR3 DNA is TGCGCCAGCAGCTACGGGACACCGAACACTGAAGCTTTCTTT. It codes for CASSYGTPNTEAFF.

This chain uses TRBV10-2 with TRBJ2-1; 11 nucleotides align to TRBD2. Per germline, CDR1 WSHSY and CDR2 SAAADI. V trimming: 0 bases; J trimming: 9 bases; junction bases outside the gene matches: 7. The CDR3 sequence is 16 residues long. The CDR3 region is CASSESQTSGKGEQFF. CDR3 bases: TGCGCCAGCAGTGAGTCGCAGACTAGCGGGAAAGGTGAGCAGTTCTTC.

The chain recombines TRBV25-1 with TRBJ1-6; possibly TRBD1 for D (6 bases). CDR1 MGHDK and CDR2 SYGVNS come from the germline V gene. This CDR3 spans 17 amino acids. V shed 3 bases and J shed 12 bases, with 24 bases lying between them. The CDR3 spells CASSDRRGDSVDLPLHF. The CDR3, as DNA: TGTGCCAGCAGTGACCGGAGGGGGGACTCAGTGGATTTACCCCTCCACTTT. Full variable domain (remainder filled in from reference TRBV25-1 and TRBJ1-6): EADIYQTPRYLVIGTGKKITLECSQTMGHDKMYWYQQDPGMELHLIHYSYGVNSTEKGDLSSESTVSRIRTEHFPLTLESARPSHTSQYLCASSDRRGDSVDLPLHFGNGTRLTVT.

Comment on this clone: Other nucleotide sequences from this sample produce the same CDR3. This chain connects TRBV5-1 to TRBJ1-3, with 8 positions matching TRBD1. The V segment lost 0 bases and the J segment 3 bases; nucleotides outside the gene matches: 5. CDR1 and CDR2 from the germline V gene are SGHRS and YFSETQ. The CDR3 covers 16 residues. The CDR3 bases are TGCGCCAGCAGCTTGGGGCAGGGGGCCAGTGGAAACACCATATATTTT. Amino acid sequence: CASSLGQGASGNTIYF. Together with reference TRBV5-1 and TRBJ1-3, the CDR3 gives the full variable domain: KAGVTQTPRYLIKTRGQQVTLSCSPISGHRSVSWYQQTPGQGLQFLFEYFSETQRNKGNFPGRFSGRQFSNSRSEMNVSTLELGDSALYLCASSLGQGASGNTIYFGEGSWLTVV.

Notes on this clone: Within the sample, other DNA sequences also encode this same CDR3. The rearrangement joins TRBV18 to TRBJ1-3; D gene unclear. Trimming removed 4 bases from V and 0 bases from J, with 4 bases in between. CDR3 size: 13 residues. Germline loops: CDR1 KGHSH, CDR2 LQKENI. Written as DNA, the CDR3 is TGTGCCAGCTCACAGGGCTCTGGAAACACCATATATTTT. Amino acids: CASSQGSGNTIYF.

The chain combines TRBV7-2 with TRBJ1-6, with a weak D call TRBD1 (5 bases). This CDR3 contains 13 residues. Germline CDR1 is SGHTA and CDR2 is FQGNSA. V lost 5 bases to trimming and J lost 14 bases, with 16 bases between them. CDR3 sequence: CASSDRLLVALHF. In nucleotides, the CDR3 is TGTGCCAGCAGCGACAGACTCCTAGTGGCCCTCCACTTT.

The chain combines TRBV7-9 with TRBJ2-2, with D possibly TRBD1 on 6 matching bases. This CDR3 contains 18 residues. Trimming removed 5 bases at V and 6 bases at J, with 25 bases between. Germline CDR1 reads SEHNR; CDR2 reads FQNEAQ (reference sequence). CDR3 sequence reads: CASSTPPPGQRVAGELFF. The CDR3 DNA sequence: TGTGCCAGCAGCACCCCACCGCCGGGACAACGAGTAGCCGGGGAGCTGTTTTTT.

V is TRBV28 and J is TRBJ1-1; tentative D call: TRBD1 (5 bases). V lost 6 bases to trimming and J lost 2 bases, with 16 bases between them. The CDR3 is made up of 15 amino acids. Looked up from germline, CDR1 is MDHEN and CDR2 is SYDVKM. The CDR3 loop reads CASSRSGLPNTEAFF. For the CDR3, the DNA is TGTGCCAGCAGCCGCTCGGGACTCCCAAACACTGAAGCTTTCTTT.

The chain is built from TRBV5-1 and TRBJ2-7; TRBD1 agrees at 8 bases. V lost 3 bases and J lost 5; bases outside the gene matches: 7. This CDR3 has 14 amino acids. Germline lookup yields CDR1 SGHRS and CDR2 YFSETQ. DNA of the CDR3: TGCGCCAGCAGCTCATGGACAGGGATACACGAGCAGTACTTC. This codes for CASSSWTGIHEQYF.

The rearrangement uses TRBV10-3 and TRBJ2-7; 10 bases are shared with TRBD2. CDR1 and CDR2 from the germline V gene are ENHRY and SYGVKD. The J segment lost 0 bases and the V segment lost 10 bases, leaving 9 bases of the junction unmatched. This CDR3 has 15 amino acids. Here the CDR3 DNA reads TGTGCCACCGGGGCTAGCGGGAGTGGCTCCTACGAGCAGTACTTC. Its protein is CATGASGSGSYEQYF.

The rearrangement joins TRBV7-9 to TRBJ1-6; TRBD1 agrees at 8 bases. V shed 5 bases, J shed 6 bases, and the junction held 9 bases outside the gene matches. CDR3 size: 16 residues. Germline V gives CDR1 SEHNR, CDR2 FQNEAQ (reference sequence). In DNA, the CDR3 is TGTGCCAGCAGCCGACCGTCGACAGGGGTTAATTCACCCCTCCACTTT. Protein: CASSRPSTGVNSPLHF.

This chain connects TRBV5-4 to TRBJ2-2, with TRBD2 as a possible D gene (6 bases). V was shortened by 4 bases and J by 7 bases, with 14 bases between the two germline ends. Germline V gene data show CDR1 as SGHNT and CDR2 as YYREEE (reference sequence). The CDR3 sequence is 14 residues long. CDR3 sequence reads: CASSPRGGVGELFF. CDR3 nucleotide sequence: TGTGCCAGCAGCCCCCGGGGCGGGGTCGGGGAGCTGTTTTTT. Together with reference TRBV5-4 and TRBJ2-2, the CDR3 gives the full variable domain: ETGVTQSPTHLIKTRGQQVTLRCSSQSGHNTVSWYQQALGQGPQFIFQYYREEENGRGNFPPRFSGLQFPNYSSELNVNALELDDSALYLCASSPRGGVGELFFGEGSRLTVL.

This chain uses TRBV25-1 with TRBJ1-2; D possibly corresponds to TRBD1 (5 bases). The CDR3 length is 14 residues. V was pared by 4 bases and J by 0 bases, with 9 bases between. The V gene's germline CDR1 is MGHDK and CDR2 SYGVNS. DNA of the CDR3: TGTGCCAGCAGTGCAGGGCTAACTAACTATGGCTACACCTTC. Translated: CASSAGLTNYGYTF.

The CDR3 here is CAARAGPTSYEQYF. As DNA, the CDR3 is TGCGCCGCCCGGGCAGGGCCAACCTCCTACGAGCAGTACTTC. The V call is TRBV5-1, the J call TRBJ2-7, with a tentative D call TRBD1 (5 bases). Germline values: CDR1 SGHRS, CDR2 YFSETQ. The CDR3 is 14 amino acids. V lost 10 bases, J lost 0 bases, and 17 bases lay in between.